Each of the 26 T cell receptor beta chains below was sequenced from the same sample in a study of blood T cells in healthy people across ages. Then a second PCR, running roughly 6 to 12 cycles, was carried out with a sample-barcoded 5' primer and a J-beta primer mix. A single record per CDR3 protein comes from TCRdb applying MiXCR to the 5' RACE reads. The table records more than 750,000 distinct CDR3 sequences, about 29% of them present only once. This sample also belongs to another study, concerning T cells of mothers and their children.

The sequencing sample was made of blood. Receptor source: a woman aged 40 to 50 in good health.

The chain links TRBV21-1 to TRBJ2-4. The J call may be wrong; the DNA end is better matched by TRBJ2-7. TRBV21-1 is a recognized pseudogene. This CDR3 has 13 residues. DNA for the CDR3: TGTGCCAGCAGCAAAGACGGAAGCTACGAGCAGTACTTC. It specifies CASSKDGSYEQYF.

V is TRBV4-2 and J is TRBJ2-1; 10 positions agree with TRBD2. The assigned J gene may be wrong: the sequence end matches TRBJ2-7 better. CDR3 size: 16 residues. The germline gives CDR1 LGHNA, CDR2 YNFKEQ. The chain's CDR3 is CASSFLTSGSYNEQYF. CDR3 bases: TGTGCCAGCAGCTTCCTGACTAGCGGGTCCTACAATGAGCAGTACTTC.

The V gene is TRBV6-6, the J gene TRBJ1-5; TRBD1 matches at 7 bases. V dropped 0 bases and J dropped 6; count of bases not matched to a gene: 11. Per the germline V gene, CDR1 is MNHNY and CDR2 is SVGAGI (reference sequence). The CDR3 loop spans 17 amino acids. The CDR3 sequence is CASSYSTRQGFGQPQHF. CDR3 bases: TGTGCCAGCAGTTACTCGACCCGACAGGGTTTTGGTCAGCCCCAGCATTTT.

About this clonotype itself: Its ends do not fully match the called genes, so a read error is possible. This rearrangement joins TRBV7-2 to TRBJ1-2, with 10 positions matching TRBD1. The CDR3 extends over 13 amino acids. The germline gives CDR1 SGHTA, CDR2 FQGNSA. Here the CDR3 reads CASSRQGAAGCTF. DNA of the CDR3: TGTGCCAGCAGCCGACAGGGGGCGGCTGGCTGCACCTTC. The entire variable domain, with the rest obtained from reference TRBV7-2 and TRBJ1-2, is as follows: GAGVSQSPSNKVTEKGKDVELRCDPISGHTALYWYRQSLGQGLEFLIYFQGNSAPDKSGLPSDRFSAERTGGSVSTLTIQRTQQEDSAVYLCASSRQGAAGCTFGSGTRLTVV.

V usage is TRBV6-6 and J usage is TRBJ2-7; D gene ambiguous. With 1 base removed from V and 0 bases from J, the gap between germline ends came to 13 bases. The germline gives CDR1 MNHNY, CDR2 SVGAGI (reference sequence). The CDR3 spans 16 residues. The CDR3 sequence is CASSYLTARNSYEQYF. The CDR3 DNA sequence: TGTGCCAGCAGTTACTTAACGGCCCGAAACTCCTACGAGCAGTACTTC.

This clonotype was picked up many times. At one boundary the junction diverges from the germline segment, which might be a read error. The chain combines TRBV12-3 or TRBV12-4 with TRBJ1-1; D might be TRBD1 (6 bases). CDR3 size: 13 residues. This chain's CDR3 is CASSWGANTEAFF. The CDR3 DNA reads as TGCGCCAGCAGTTGGGGGGCGAACACTGAAGCTTTCTTT.

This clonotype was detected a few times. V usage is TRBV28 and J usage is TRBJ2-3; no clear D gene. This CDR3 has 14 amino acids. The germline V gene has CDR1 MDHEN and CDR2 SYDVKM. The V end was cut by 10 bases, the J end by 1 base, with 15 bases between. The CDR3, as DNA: TGTGCCACTACGTACTGGAAGGGCACAGATACGCAGTATTTT. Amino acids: CATTYWKGTDTQYF.

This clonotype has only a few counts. The CDR3 DNA follows: TGCGCCAGCAGCTTGGGCGGGGGGATCGGCAATGAGCAGTTCTTC. Translating gives CASSLGGGIGNEQFF. The rearrangement joins TRBV5-1 to TRBJ2-1, with TRBD2 matching 8 bases. This CDR3 contains 15 residues. J was trimmed by 6 bases and V by 0 bases; bases with no gene match: 5. The germline gives CDR1 SGHRS, CDR2 YFSETQ.

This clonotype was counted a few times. The CDR3 bases are TGCGCCAGCAGCCAAGATGACAGGGATTCCTACAATGAGCAGTTCTTC. It encodes CASSQDDRDSYNEQFF. The rearrangement joins TRBV4-1 to TRBJ2-1; TRBD1 matches at 7 bases. CDR3 length: 16 amino acids. With 0 bases clipped from V and 1 base from J, the junction kept 3 bases outside the gene matches. Per the germline V gene, CDR1 is MGHRA and CDR2 is YSYEKL.

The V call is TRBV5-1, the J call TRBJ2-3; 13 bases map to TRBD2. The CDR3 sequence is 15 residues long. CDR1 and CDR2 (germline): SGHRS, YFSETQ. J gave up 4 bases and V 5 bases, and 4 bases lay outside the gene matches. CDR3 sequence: CASRDGLAGADTQYF. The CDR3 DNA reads TGCGCCAGCAGGGACGGACTAGCGGGAGCAGATACGCAGTATTTT.

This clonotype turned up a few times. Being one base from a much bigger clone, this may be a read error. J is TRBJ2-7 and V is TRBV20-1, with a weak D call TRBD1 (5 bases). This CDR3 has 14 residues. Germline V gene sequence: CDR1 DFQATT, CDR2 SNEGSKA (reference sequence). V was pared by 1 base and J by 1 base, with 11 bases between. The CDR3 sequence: CSARGGSGSYEQYF. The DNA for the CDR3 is TGCAGTGCTAGAGGGGGCTCCGGGTCCTACGAGCAGTACTTC.

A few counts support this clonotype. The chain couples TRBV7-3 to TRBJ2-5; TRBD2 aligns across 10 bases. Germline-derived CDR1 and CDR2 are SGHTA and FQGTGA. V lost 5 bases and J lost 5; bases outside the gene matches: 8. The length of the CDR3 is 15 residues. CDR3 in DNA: TGTGCCAGCAGCAAAGGGGGACTAGCGTGGGAGACCCAGTACTTC. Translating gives CASSKGGLAWETQYF.

Here the CDR3 DNA reads TGCAGTGCTAGGACCCCGGGGGCGGGCTATGGCTACACCTTC. Residues: CSARTPGAGYGYTF. The chain has TRBV20-1 and TRBJ1-2; D is perhaps TRBD1 (6 bases). The CDR3 contains 14 residues. Trimming removed 3 bases from V and 4 bases from J, with 15 bases in between. CDR1 is DFQATT and CDR2 is SNEGSKA in the germline V gene (reference sequence).

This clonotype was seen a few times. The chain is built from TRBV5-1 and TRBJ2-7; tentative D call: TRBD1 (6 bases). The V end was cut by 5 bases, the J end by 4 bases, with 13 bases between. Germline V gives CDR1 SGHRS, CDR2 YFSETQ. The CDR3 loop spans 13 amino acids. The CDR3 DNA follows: TGCGCCAGCAGGCAGGGGCCGACGTACGAGCAGTACTTC. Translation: CASRQGPTYEQYF.

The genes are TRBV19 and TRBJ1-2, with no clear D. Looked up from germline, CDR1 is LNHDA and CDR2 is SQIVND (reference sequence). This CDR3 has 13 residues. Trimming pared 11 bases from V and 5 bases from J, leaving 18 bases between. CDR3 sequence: CAARRAVEYGYTF. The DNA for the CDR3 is TGTGCCGCAAGAAGGGCGGTCGAGTATGGCTACACCTTC.

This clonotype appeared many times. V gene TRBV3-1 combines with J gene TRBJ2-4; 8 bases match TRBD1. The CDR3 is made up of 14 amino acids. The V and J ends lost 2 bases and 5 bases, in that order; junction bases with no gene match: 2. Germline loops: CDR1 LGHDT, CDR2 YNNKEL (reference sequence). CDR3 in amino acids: CASSQQGAENIQYF. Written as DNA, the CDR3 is TGTGCCAGCAGCCAACAGGGGGCAGAAAACATTCAGTACTTC.

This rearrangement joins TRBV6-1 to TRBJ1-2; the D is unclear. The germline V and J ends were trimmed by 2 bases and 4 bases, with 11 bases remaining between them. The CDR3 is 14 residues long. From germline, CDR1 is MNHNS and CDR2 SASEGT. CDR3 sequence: CASSEYKALYGYTF. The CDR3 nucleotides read TGTGCCAGCAGTGAATATAAAGCCCTCTATGGCTACACCTTC.

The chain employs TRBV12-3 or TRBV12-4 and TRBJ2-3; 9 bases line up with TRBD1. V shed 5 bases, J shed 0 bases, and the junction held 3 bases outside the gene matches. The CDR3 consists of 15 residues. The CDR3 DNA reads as TGTGCCAGCAGTAAGGACAGGGGTAGCACAGATACGCAGTATTTT. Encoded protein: CASSKDRGSTDTQYF.

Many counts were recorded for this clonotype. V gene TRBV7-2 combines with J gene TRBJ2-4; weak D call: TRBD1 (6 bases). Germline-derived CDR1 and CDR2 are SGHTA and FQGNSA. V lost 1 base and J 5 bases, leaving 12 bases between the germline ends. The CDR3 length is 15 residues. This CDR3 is CASSLVPGQQNIQYF. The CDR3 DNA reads TGTGCCAGCAGCTTAGTACCCGGACAGCAAAACATTCAGTACTTC.

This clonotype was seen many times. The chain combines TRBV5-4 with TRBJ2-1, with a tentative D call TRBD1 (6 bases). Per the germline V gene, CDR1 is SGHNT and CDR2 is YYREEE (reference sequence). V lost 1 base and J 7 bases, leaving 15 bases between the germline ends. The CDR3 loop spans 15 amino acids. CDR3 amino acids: CASSLRTGILNEQFF. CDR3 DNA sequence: TGTGCCAGCAGCTTGCGAACAGGGATTTTAAATGAGCAGTTCTTC.

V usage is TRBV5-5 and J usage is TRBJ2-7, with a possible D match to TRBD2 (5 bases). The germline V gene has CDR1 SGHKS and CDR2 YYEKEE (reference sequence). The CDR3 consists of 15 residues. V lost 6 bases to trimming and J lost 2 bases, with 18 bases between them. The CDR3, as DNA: TGTGCCAGCACCATTCAATTGGGAGTGACCTACGAGCAGTACTTC. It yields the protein CASTIQLGVTYEQYF.

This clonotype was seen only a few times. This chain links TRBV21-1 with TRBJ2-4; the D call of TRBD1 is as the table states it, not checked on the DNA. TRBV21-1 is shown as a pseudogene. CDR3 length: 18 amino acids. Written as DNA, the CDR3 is TGTGCCAGCAGCAAAGATGGGACAGGTGAACTAGCCAAAAACATTCAGTACTTC. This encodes CASSKDGTGELAKNIQYF.

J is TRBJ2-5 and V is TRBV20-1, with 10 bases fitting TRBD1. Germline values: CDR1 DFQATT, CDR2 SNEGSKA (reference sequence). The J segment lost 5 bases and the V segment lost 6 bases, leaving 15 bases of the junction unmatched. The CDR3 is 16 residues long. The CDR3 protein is CSATPRVRTGGETQYF. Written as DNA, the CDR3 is TGCAGTGCCACTCCCCGCGTCAGGACAGGGGGGGAGACCCAGTACTTC.

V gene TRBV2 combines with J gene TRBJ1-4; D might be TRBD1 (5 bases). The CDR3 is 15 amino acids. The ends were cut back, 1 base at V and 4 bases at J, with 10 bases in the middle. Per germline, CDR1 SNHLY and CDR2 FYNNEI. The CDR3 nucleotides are TGTGCCAGCAGTGAAGGGGGACTCAGTAATGAAAAACTGTTTTTT. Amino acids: CASSEGGLSNEKLFF.

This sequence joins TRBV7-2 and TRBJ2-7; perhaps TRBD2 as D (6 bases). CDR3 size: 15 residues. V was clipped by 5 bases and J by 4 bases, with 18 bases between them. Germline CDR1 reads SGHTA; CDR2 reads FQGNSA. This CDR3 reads CASSGGAGWIYEQYF. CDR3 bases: TGTGCCAGCAGCGGAGGGGCAGGATGGATTTACGAGCAGTACTTC.

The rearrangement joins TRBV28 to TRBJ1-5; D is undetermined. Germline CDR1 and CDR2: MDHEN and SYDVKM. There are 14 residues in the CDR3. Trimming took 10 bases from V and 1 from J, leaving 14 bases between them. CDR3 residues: CATAGVLSNQPQHF. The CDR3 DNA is TGTGCCACTGCAGGAGTCTTGAGCAATCAGCCCCAGCATTTT.